This T cell receptor beta chain was identified in a study of cytomegalovirus exposure and HLA in healthy donors. General observations from the study: Later analysis associated a missense DCLRE1C variant with TCR beta V- and J-gene trimming. Among CMV-associated TCR beta chains, most appeared HLA-restricted in a later analysis.

Both 60 Vbeta primers and 13 Jbeta primers went into the PCR. TCRdb's table, derived via immunoSEQ multiplex PCR, lists solely in-frame clones and lacks some. Counted here are about 120,000 clones, around 65% occurring once; the ten biggest clones make up approximately 1.5%. In the case of this clone: Antigen: not known.

The germline V and J ends were trimmed by 1 base and 6 bases, with 16 bases remaining between them. Germline CDR1 is SGHTA and CDR2 is FQGNSA. The CDR3 covers 16 residues. V is TRBV7-2 and J is TRBJ1-5, with a tentative D call TRBD1 (5 bases). The sequencing sample was made of PBMCs. The receptor was isolated from a man aged 18-30 years in good health and CMV-seronegative. CDR3: CASSLGTPGGSQPQHF. For the CDR3, the DNA is TGTGCCAGCAGCTTAGGTACACCCGGGGGAAGTCAGCCCCAGCATTTT. Full variable domain (rest looked up from reference TRBV7-2 and TRBJ1-5): GAGVSQSPSNKVTEKGKDVELRCDPISGHTALYWYRQSLGQGLEFLIYFQGNSAPDKSGLPSDRFSAERTGGSVSTLTIQRTQQEDSAVYLCASSLGTPGGSQPQHFGDGTRLSIL.